This entry lists 13 T cell receptor beta chains sequenced from one sample in a study of type 1 regulatory T cells. Each CDR3 protein gets one entry after TCRdb re-called the reads with MiXCR. The sample records 60,000 to 70,000 distinct CDR3 sequences, roughly half being singletons. No antigen has been assigned to these receptors. The sequencing input was cultured non-Tr1 T cells, either the whole culture or a sorted T cell fraction (not recorded which). Receptors were obtained from a human donor in good health.

This clonotype turned up a few times. The V call is TRBV12-3 or TRBV12-4, the J call TRBJ2-3, with 9 bases fitting TRBD1. Trimming took 7 bases from V and 3 from J; bases not matched to a gene: 8. The CDR3 length is 15 residues. The CDR3 spells CASTAGQGRTDTQYF. The CDR3 nucleotides read TGTGCCAGCACAGCGGGACAGGGACGGACAGATACGCAGTATTTT.

The table lists this clonotype with a few counts. The chain couples TRBV12-3 or TRBV12-4 to TRBJ1-6; no reliable D call. Trimming left V 1 base short and J 0 bases short, with 7 bases between. The CDR3 sequence is 16 residues long. The CDR3 DNA reads TGTGCCAGCAGTTTAGAGTGGAGCTCCTATAATTCACCCCTCCACTTT. Its protein is CASSLEWSSYNSPLHF.

V is TRBV14 and J is TRBJ1-1; unclear D gene. V was trimmed by 4 bases and J by 4 bases, leaving 7 bases between them. Germline-derived CDR1 and CDR2 are SGHDN and FVKESK. The CDR3 runs 12 residues. The CDR3 spells CASSPLGTEAFF. The CDR3 DNA follows: TGTGCCAGCAGCCCTCTTGGCACTGAAGCTTTCTTT. Drawing the rest from reference TRBV14 and TRBJ1-1, the complete variable domain is EAGVTQFPSHSVIEKGQTVTLRCDPISGHDNLYWYRRVMGKEIKFLLHFVKESKQDESGMPNNRFLAERTGGTYSTLKVQPAELEDSGVYFCASSPLGTEAFFGQGTRLTVV.

This clonotype was picked up a small number of times. This chain uses TRBV12-3 or TRBV12-4 with TRBJ1-2; 8 nucleotides align to TRBD1. This CDR3 has 15 residues. J lost 4 bases, V lost 5 bases, and 9 bases had no gene match. The CDR3 DNA reads TGTGCCAGCAGTCCGGGACAGGTCTTTAGCTATGGCTACACCTTC. Translated: CASSPGQVFSYGYTF.

V and J are TRBV29-1 and TRBJ2-3; 7 nucleotides agree with TRBD1. The V gene end was trimmed by 4 bases and the J gene end by 6 bases; junction bases not matched to a gene: 7. Germline lookup yields CDR1 SQVTM and CDR2 ANQGSEA. CDR3 length: 13 residues. The CDR3 region has the DNA TGCAGCGTTGGAGAACAGGGGACGGATACGCAGTATTTT. Its translation is CSVGEQGTDTQYF.

The J gene is TRBJ2-3, the V gene TRBV27; perhaps TRBD1 as D (5 bases). Trimming left V 7 bases short and J 7 bases short, with 18 bases between. There are 14 residues in the CDR3. Germline V CDR1 and CDR2: MNHEY, SMNVEV (reference sequence). The chain's CDR3 is CASIPKGPKHTQYF. The DNA of the CDR3 is TGTGCCAGCATTCCCAAGGGGCCCAAACATACGCAGTATTTT.

A few counts support this clonotype. The rearrangement links TRBV7-2 to TRBJ2-1; 12 nucleotides match TRBD2. Germline V gene lookup returns CDR1 SGHTA and CDR2 FQGNSA. Germline trimming cut 2 bases from V and 9 bases from J; bases unmatched to any gene: 11. The CDR3 contains 17 residues. This CDR3 is CASSLRASGGAFAEQFF. CDR3 nucleotides: TGTGCCAGCAGCTTACGGGCTAGCGGGGGGGCTTTCGCTGAGCAGTTCTTC.

The table lists this clonotype with a few counts. This CDR3 reads CASSLITSSDEQFF. The CDR3 region has the DNA TGTGCCAGCAGTTTAATCACGTCCTCCGATGAGCAGTTCTTC. This rearrangement joins TRBV27 to TRBJ2-1; D gene unclear. Germline-derived CDR1 and CDR2 are MNHEY and SMNVEV (reference sequence). The CDR3 loop spans 14 amino acids. Between the trimmed V and J ends, which lost 2 bases and 8 bases, there was a span of 13 bases.

This clonotype was recorded a few times. V and J are TRBV4-3 and TRBJ2-3; D remains ambiguous. CDR3 length: 14 amino acids. Trimming left V 0 bases short and J 3 bases short, with 7 bases between. CDR1 is LGHNA and CDR2 is YSLEER in the germline V gene. The CDR3: CASSQDPRTDTQYF. The CDR3 coding sequence is TGCGCCAGCAGCCAAGATCCCAGGACAGATACGCAGTATTTT.

The V call is TRBV20-1, the J call TRBJ1-5; the match to TRBD1 covers 7 bases. CDR1 and CDR2 (germline): DFQATT, SNEGSKA (reference sequence). CDR3 length: 16 amino acids. V lost 1 base and J lost 1; bases outside the gene matches: 7. The CDR3 bases are TGCAGTGCTAGAGTCCCTACGGGACAGAGCAATCAGCCCCAGCATTTT. Residues: CSARVPTGQSNQPQHF.

This clonotype came up a few times. The chain recombines TRBV5-1 with TRBJ1-1; TRBD1 might be the D (6 bases). Trimming cost V 0 bases and J 3 bases, with 15 bases left between them. Germline loops: CDR1 SGHRS, CDR2 YFSETQ. This CDR3 comprises 16 residues. CDR3 in amino acids: CASSLEGVRLYTEAFF. The CDR3 DNA sequence: TGCGCCAGCAGCTTGGAGGGGGTTCGTCTATACACTGAAGCTTTCTTT. Complete variable domain (other parts from reference TRBV5-1 and TRBJ1-1): KAGVTQTPRYLIKTRGQQVTLSCSPISGHRSVSWYQQTPGQGLQFLFEYFSETQRNKGNFPGRFSGRQFSNSRSEMNVSTLELGDSALYLCASSLEGVRLYTEAFFGQGTRLTVV.

The table lists this clonotype with a few counts. The V gene is TRBV18, the J gene TRBJ1-1, with D unclear. V was pared by 2 bases and J by 2 bases, with 6 bases between. Germline loops: CDR1 KGHSH, CDR2 LQKENI. The CDR3 length is 13 residues. The CDR3 sequence: CASSPGRNTEAFF. CDR3 coding DNA: TGTGCCAGCTCACCAGGTCGAAACACTGAAGCTTTCTTT.

The rearrangement uses TRBV5-1 and TRBJ2-1; D unresolved. This CDR3 region has 13 residues. Germline CDR1 SGHRS, CDR2 YFSETQ. Trimming stripped 0 bases from V and 10 bases from J, with 11 bases between. Here the CDR3 DNA reads TGCGCCAGCAGCTTGGATCCCGGATTGGAGCAGTTCTTC. This sequence encodes CASSLDPGLEQFF.